These 25 T cell receptor beta chains came from one sample sequenced in a study of T-cell memory formation after mild COVID-19. TCRdb processed the 5' RACE reads anew with MiXCR; each CDR3 protein has one entry. The sample consists of hundreds of thousands of distinct CDR3 sequences, around 21% of them appearing once. Sequenced sample: PBMCs or a T cell subset sorted from them (not recorded which). All receptors come from an adult woman who had mild COVID-19 (a few samples of this study predate the infection). Cell type and time point are not known.

This clonotype was recorded a few times. The CDR3 DNA reads as TGTGCCAGTAGTATGGAAGCCTCCAAGCAGTACTTC. This gives the protein CASSMEASKQYF. This chain uses TRBV19 with TRBJ2-7, with D unclear. Trimming pared 3 bases from V and 8 bases from J, leaving 11 bases between. Germline-derived CDR1 and CDR2 are LNHDA and SQIVND (reference sequence). The CDR3 has 12 residues.

The genes are TRBV28 and TRBJ1-5, with D unclear. The V gene lost 6 bases and the J gene lost 0 bases, with 15 bases spanning the gap. The V gene's germline CDR1 is MDHEN and CDR2 SYDVKM. This CDR3 spans 16 amino acids. The CDR3 DNA is TGTGCCAGCAGCGGGATGGTGTTTAATAGCAATCAGCCCCAGCATTTT. Its protein product is CASSGMVFNSNQPQHF. The entire variable domain, with the rest obtained from reference TRBV28 and TRBJ1-5, is as follows: DVKVTQSSRYLVKRTGEKVFLECVQDMDHENMFWYRQDPGLGLRLIYFSYDVKMKEKGDIPEGYSVSREKKERFSLILESASTNQTSMYLCASSGMVFNSNQPQHFGDGTRLSIL.

V gene TRBV4-1 combines with J gene TRBJ2-1, with 8 nucleotides matching TRBD2. The germline V gene encodes CDR1 MGHRA and CDR2 YSYEKL. The CDR3 has 15 amino acids. V shed 4 bases and J 4 bases; nucleotides not matched to a gene: 6. The CDR3 sequence is CASSRERGTYNEQFF. The CDR3 DNA reads TGCGCCAGCAGCCGTGAGCGGGGGACTTACAATGAGCAGTTCTTC.

This clonotype appeared a few times. This chain joins TRBV11-2 and TRBJ2-5; D is possibly TRBD2 (5 bases). The CDR3 sequence is 15 residues long. From germline, CDR1 is SGHAT and CDR2 FQNNGV. Deletions cut 3 bases from V and 0 bases from J, with 11 bases between. The CDR3 coding sequence is TGTGCCAGCAGCTTCGGGCGGGCGAACCAAGAGACCCAGTACTTC. This encodes CASSFGRANQETQYF.

This clonotype has only a few counts. The gene calls are TRBV11-1 and TRBJ1-1; D is unclear. CDR3 length equals 14 residues. The V gene lost 4 bases and the J gene lost 4 bases, with 13 bases spanning the gap. Looked up from germline, CDR1 is SGHAT and CDR2 is FQDESV (reference sequence). Here the CDR3 DNA reads TGTGCCAGCAGCTCCGGGCCGACCGCCACTGAAGCTTTCTTT. This codes for CASSSGPTATEAFF.

This clonotype was detected a few times. The CDR3 coding sequence is TGTGCCAGCAGCTTCACAGGGACCGGGGAGCTGTTTTTT. This encodes CASSFTGTGELFF. The rearrangement joins TRBV7-9 to TRBJ2-2; D perhaps matches TRBD1 (6 bases). There are 13 residues in the CDR3. Germline V gives CDR1 SEHNR, CDR2 FQNEAQ (reference sequence). V shed 3 bases and J shed 5 bases, with 7 bases lying between them.

This clonotype was seen just once. J is TRBJ2-7 and V is TRBV28, with TRBD2 identical over 8 bases. V gave up 5 bases and J gave up 1 base; unmatched junction bases: 4. This CDR3 is 14 amino acids long. The germline V gene has CDR1 MDHEN and CDR2 SYDVKM. The CDR3 sequence: CASSVLAESYEQYF. The CDR3 DNA reads as TGTGCCAGCAGTGTACTAGCGGAGTCCTACGAGCAGTACTTC.

The chain couples TRBV20-1 to TRBJ2-3; a weak D match, TRBD2 (5 bases). This CDR3 is 15 amino acids long. CDR1 and CDR2 from the germline V gene are DFQATT and SNEGSKA (reference sequence). V was pared by 3 bases and J by 3 bases, with 16 bases between. Here the CDR3 reads CSARKSPGVTDTQYF. CDR3 coding DNA: TGCAGTGCTAGGAAGTCTCCCGGGGTGACAGATACGCAGTATTTT.

V is TRBV10-2 and J is TRBJ1-3; D is uncertain. The CDR3 covers 14 residues. Trimming took off 5 bases at V and 3 bases at J, with 11 bases between the two ends. Germline V gene lookup returns CDR1 WSHSY and CDR2 SAAADI. CDR3 sequence: CASSLLINGNTIYF. CDR3 DNA sequence: TGCGCCAGCAGTCTACTGATTAATGGAAACACCATATATTTT.

This clonotype was seen a handful of times. The rearrangement links TRBV12-3 or TRBV12-4 to TRBJ2-3, with D perhaps TRBD2 (6 bases). Trimming left V 4 bases short and J 4 bases short, with 15 bases between. The CDR3 contains 15 residues. The CDR3 DNA is TGTGCCAGCAGTTCCAACATAGGAGGGCCAGATACGCAGTATTTT. As protein: CASSSNIGGPDTQYF.

This clonotype was counted only a few times. The V and J genes are TRBV30 and TRBJ1-1; the D is unclear. This CDR3 contains 14 residues. Germline V gene sequence: CDR1 GTSNPN, CDR2 SVGIG (reference sequence). Trimming left V 2 bases short and J 3 bases short, with 13 bases between. The DNA for the CDR3 is TGTGCCTGGAGTACGATGCTTCTGGACACTGAAGCTTTCTTT. Translated, it gives CAWSTMLLDTEAFF.

This chain connects TRBV4-3 to TRBJ2-1; 9 bases align to TRBD2. Germline CDR1 and CDR2: LGHNA and YSLEER. V shed 4 bases, J shed 6 bases, and the junction held 10 bases outside the gene matches. The CDR3 sequence is 16 residues long. CDR3 bases: TGCGCCAGCAGCCTACAACCGGGACTAGCTCTCAATGAGCAGTTCTTC. It is translated as CASSLQPGLALNEQFF.

This clonotype was seen a handful of times. The rearrangement links TRBV5-1 to TRBJ2-5, with 10 bases aligning to TRBD1. The V segment lost 3 bases and the J segment 5 bases; nucleotides outside the gene matches: 4. This CDR3 has 14 residues. Germline assignment: CDR1 SGHRS and CDR2 YFSETQ. CDR3 sequence: CASSWGTGDETQYF. The CDR3 DNA is TGCGCCAGCAGCTGGGGGACAGGGGATGAGACCCAGTACTTC.

This chain joins TRBV3-1 and TRBJ1-4; D is possibly TRBD1 (6 bases). The length of the CDR3 is 15 residues. Germline V gives CDR1 LGHDT, CDR2 YNNKEL (reference sequence). V lost 4 bases and J lost 7, with 16 bases in between. CDR3 sequence reads: CASSPTGRTIEKLFF. CDR3 coding DNA: TGTGCCAGCAGCCCAACAGGGCGTACGATTGAAAAACTGTTTTTT.

This clonotype was counted only a few times. The rearrangement uses TRBV25-1 and TRBJ2-7; D is unresolved. V was cut by 4 bases and J by 2 bases, with 9 bases left in between. CDR3 length: 13 amino acids. The V gene's germline CDR1 is MGHDK and CDR2 SYGVNS. In DNA, the CDR3 is TGTGCCAGCAGTGCATACCAGACCTACGAGCAGTACTTC. Protein: CASSAYQTYEQYF.

CDR3 nucleotide sequence: TGTGCCACCAGCCCTGCTAAGACTAGCACTGAGCAGTTCTTC. It codes for CATSPAKTSTEQFF. The chain links TRBV15 to TRBJ2-1; 7 nucleotides match TRBD2. This CDR3 has 14 residues. J gave up 9 bases and V 5 bases, and 10 bases lay outside the gene matches. Germline CDR1 is LNHNV and CDR2 is YYDKDF (reference sequence).

This clonotype showed up just a few times. The chain uses TRBV6-5 and TRBJ1-5; D is ambiguous. V was pared by 3 bases and J by 2 bases, with 5 bases between. Germline values: CDR1 MNHEY, CDR2 SVGAGI. The CDR3 runs 13 residues. The CDR3 region is CASSYDRNQPQHF. The CDR3 DNA sequence: TGTGCCAGCAGTTATGATCGCAATCAGCCCCAGCATTTT.

The chain couples TRBV7-6 to TRBJ2-1; the D call may be TRBD1 or TRBD2 (5 bases each). Deletions cut 5 bases from V and 6 bases from J, with 11 bases between. Germline CDR1 is SGHVS and CDR2 is FNYEAQ. The CDR3 consists of 13 residues. CDR3: CASSPGTTNEQFF. The CDR3 bases are TGTGCCAGCAGCCCCGGGACGACCAATGAGCAGTTCTTC.

This clonotype came up a few times. This chain joins TRBV5-1 and TRBJ2-7; D is ambiguous. Trimming cost V 4 bases and J 2 bases, with 13 bases left between them. There are 14 residues in the CDR3. CDR1 is SGHRS, CDR2 YFSETQ, per germline. Here the CDR3 reads CASSPPLGAYEQYF. The CDR3 DNA sequence: TGCGCCAGCAGCCCGCCATTAGGCGCCTACGAGCAGTACTTC.

The chain is built from TRBV4-1 and TRBJ2-1, with D hard to call. The V gene lost 4 bases and the J gene lost 8 bases, with 9 bases spanning the gap. The germline gives CDR1 MGHRA, CDR2 YSYEKL. The CDR3 contains 12 residues. The DNA for the CDR3 is TGCGCCAGCAGCCCGGACGACCATGAGCAGTTCTTC. It codes for CASSPDDHEQFF.

The J gene is TRBJ2-5, the V gene TRBV6-2 or TRBV6-3; unclear D gene. V dropped 4 bases and J dropped 1 base, with 13 bases sitting between them. In germline, CDR1 is MNHEY, CDR2 SVGEGT. The CDR3 extends over 15 amino acids. CDR3 sequence (DNA): TGTGCCAGCAGTTCGGATCTAGTGAGCCAAGAGACCCAGTACTTC. This sequence encodes CASSSDLVSQETQYF.

The chain is built from TRBV7-9 and TRBJ2-7, with 7 bases lining up with TRBD2. The CDR3 is made up of 13 amino acids. The junction had 5 bases not matched to a gene; V was cut back by 8 bases and J by 1 base. CDR1 SEHNR and CDR2 FQNEAQ come from the germline V gene (reference sequence). CDR3 loop: CASSAGVSYEQYF. CDR3 nucleotides: TGTGCCAGCTCGGCGGGAGTGTCCTACGAGCAGTACTTC.

The rearrangement joins TRBV12-3 or TRBV12-4 to TRBJ1-1; the D is unclear. Trimming took 3 bases from V and 3 from J, leaving 11 bases between them. There are 14 residues in the CDR3. CDR3 bases: TGTGCCAGCAGTTTTTTCGGGTTGTACACTGAAGCTTTCTTT. This codes for CASSFFGLYTEAFF.

The sample holds a few counts of this clonotype. V gene TRBV29-1 combines with J gene TRBJ1-1; perhaps TRBD1 as D (5 bases). There are 14 residues in the CDR3. The V gene's germline CDR1 is SQVTM and CDR2 ANQGSEA. The V end was cut by 3 bases, the J end by 0 bases, with 11 bases between. The CDR3 loop is CSVDAGTLNTEAFF. CDR3 DNA: TGCAGCGTTGACGCGGGGACCCTGAACACTGAAGCTTTCTTT.

The table lists this clonotype with a few counts. The genes are TRBV13 and TRBJ1-2; tentative D call: TRBD1 (5 bases). The CDR3 is 14 residues long. The germline CDR1 and CDR2 sequences are PRHDT and FYEKMQ (reference sequence). V lost 5 bases and J lost 5, with 15 bases in between. CDR3 region: CASSRVKGPYGYTF. In DNA, the CDR3 is TGTGCCAGCAGCCGGGTTAAGGGGCCTTATGGCTACACCTTC. The complete variable domain, with remaining parts taken from reference TRBV13 and TRBJ1-2, reads AAGVIQSPRHLIKEKRETATLKCYPIPRHDTVYWYQQGPGQDPQFLISFYEKMQSDKGSIPDRFSAQQFSDYHSELNMSSLELGDSALYFCASSRVKGPYGYTFGSGTRLTVV.